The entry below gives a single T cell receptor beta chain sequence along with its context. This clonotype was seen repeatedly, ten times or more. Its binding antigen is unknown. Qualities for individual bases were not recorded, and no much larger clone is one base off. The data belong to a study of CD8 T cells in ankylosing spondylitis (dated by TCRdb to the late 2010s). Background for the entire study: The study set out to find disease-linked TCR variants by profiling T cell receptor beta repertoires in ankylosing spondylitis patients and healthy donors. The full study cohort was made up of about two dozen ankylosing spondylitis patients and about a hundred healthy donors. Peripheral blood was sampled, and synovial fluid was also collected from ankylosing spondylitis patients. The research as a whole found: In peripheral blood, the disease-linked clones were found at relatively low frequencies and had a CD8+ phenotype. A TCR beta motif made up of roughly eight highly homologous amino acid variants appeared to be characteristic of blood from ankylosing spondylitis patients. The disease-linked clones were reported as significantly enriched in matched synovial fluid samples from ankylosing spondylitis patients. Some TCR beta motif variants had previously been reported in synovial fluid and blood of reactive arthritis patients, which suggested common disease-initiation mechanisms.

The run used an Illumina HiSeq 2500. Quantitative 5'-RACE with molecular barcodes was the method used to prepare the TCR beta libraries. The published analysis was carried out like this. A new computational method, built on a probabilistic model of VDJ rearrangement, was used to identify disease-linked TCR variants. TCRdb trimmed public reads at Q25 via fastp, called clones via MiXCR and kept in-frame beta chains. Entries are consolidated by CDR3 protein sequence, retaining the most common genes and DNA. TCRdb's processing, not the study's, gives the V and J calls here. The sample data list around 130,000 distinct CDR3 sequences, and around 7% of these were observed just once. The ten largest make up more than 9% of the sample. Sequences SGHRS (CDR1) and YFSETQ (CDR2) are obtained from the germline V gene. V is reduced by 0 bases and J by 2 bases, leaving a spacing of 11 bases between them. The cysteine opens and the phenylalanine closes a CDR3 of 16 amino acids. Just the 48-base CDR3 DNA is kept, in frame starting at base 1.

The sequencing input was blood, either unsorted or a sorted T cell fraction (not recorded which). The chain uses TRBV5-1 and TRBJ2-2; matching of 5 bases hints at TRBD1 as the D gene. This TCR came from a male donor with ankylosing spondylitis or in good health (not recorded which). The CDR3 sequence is CASSLGTNPNTGELFF. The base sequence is TGCGCCAGCAGCTTGGGGACAAACCCAAACACCGGGGAGCTGTTTTTT.